This T cell receptor (beta chain) is drawn from a study of T-cell reconstitution after alpha-beta-depleted transplantation in children (dated by TCRdb to the mid-2010s). A note on the overall study: Using TCR repertoire profiling, the study quantitatively followed how T-cell immune reconstitution unfolded in children after TCRalphabeta/CD19-depleted allogeneic hematopoietic cell transplantation. General findings and caveats noted by the study authors: Apparently early alphabetaT-cell count recovery about two months after transplant reportedly relied on only several hundred rapidly expanded clones derived from non-depleted graft cells. In some patients, the high TCRbeta diversity seen at day 60 was put down to recipient T cells and intrathymic progenitors that had survived conditioning. Over the following months the frequencies of hyperexpanded clones went down, and after one year T-cell counts and TCRbeta diversity were mostly credited to newly produced T cells.

The method was PCR. These reads were obtained on an Illumina HiSeq 2500. To normalize quantification of the TCRbeta repertoire, the TCR libraries were built with molecular barcoding that relied on unique molecular identifiers. In TCRdb, the public reads were trimmed at Q25 with fastp and aligned with MiXCR, with productive beta chains retained. Every distinct CDR3 protein forms one entry, paired with its most common genes and DNA. Recorded for this sample are more than 500,000 distinct CDR3 sequences; roughly 11% of them occurred a single time. 13% to 15% of the sample belongs to the ten largest clones. The CDR3 goes from the cysteine to the phenylalanine over 16 residues. Only CDR3 DNA is held: 48 bases, read in frame from base 1. The germline V gene gives CDR1 as ENHRY and CDR2 as SYGVKD. V sheds 0 bases and J sheds 1 base, leaving 12 bases between their ends. This specimen's treatment or condition label, per the study, means: allogeneic hematopoietic cell transplantation with graft depleted of TCRalphabeta T cells and CD19 B cells. TCRalphabeta/CD19-depleted allogeneic hematopoietic cell grafts were given to the transplant recipients, all of whom were children.

About this clonotype: Its target antigen remains unknown. It has no much larger one-base neighbor in the sample; base qualities were not kept.

The TCR comes from a female patient aged 2-10 years who had a stem cell transplant for aplastic anemia, so the T cells may come from the graft donor. The sample was PBMCs, mostly from graft donor cells, taken 180 days after TCRalphabeta/CD19-depleted stem cell transplant. The chain was built from TRBV10-3 and TRBJ1-1, with no confident D gene call. CDR3 loop: CAISESSRTGNTEAFF. Read as DNA, the sequence is TGTGCCATCAGTGAGTCCTCCCGGACGGGGAACACTGAAGCTTTCTTT.